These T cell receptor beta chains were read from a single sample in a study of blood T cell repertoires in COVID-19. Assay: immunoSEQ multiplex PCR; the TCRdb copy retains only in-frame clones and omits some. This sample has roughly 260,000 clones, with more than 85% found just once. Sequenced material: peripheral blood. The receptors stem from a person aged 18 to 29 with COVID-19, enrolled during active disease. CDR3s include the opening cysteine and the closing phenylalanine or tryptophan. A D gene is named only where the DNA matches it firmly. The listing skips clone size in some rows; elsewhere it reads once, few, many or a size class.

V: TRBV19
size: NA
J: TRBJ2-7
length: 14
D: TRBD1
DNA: TGTGCCAGTAGTAAGGGACAGGGGGCTTACGAGCAGTACTTC
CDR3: CASSKGQGAYEQYF

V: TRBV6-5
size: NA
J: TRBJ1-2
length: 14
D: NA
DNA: TGTGCCAGCAGTTACTATGGGACTGACTATGGCTACACCTTC
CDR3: CASSYYGTDYGYTF

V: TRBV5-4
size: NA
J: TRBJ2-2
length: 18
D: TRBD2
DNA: TGTGCCAGCAGCTTGGCCGGACTAGCGGGAAGGAGTAAGGGGGAGCTGTTTTTT
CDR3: CASSLAGLAGRSKGELFF

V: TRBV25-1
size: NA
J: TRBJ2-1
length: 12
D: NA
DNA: TGTGCCAGCACACAGGGCAGGAATGAGCAGTTCTTC
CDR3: CASTQGRNEQFF

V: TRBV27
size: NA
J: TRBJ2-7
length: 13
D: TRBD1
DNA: TGTGCCAGCAGCACAGACAGGGCCTACGAGCAGTACTTC
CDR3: CASSTDRAYEQYF

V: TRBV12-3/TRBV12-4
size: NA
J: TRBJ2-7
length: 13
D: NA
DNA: TGTGCCAGCAGTTTCGAGGGCCCGGGGGAGCAGTACTTC
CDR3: CASSFEGPGEQYF

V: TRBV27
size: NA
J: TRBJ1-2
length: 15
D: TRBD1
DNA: TGTGCCAGCAGTTTGACCTCGGGACAGGGCTGGGGCTACACCTTC
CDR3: CASSLTSGQGWGYTF

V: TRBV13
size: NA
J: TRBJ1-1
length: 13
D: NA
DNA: TGTGCCAGCAGCTCACTTGCGGGGACTGAAGCTTTCTTT
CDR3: CASSSLAGTEAFF

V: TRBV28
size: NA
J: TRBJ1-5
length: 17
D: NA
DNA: TGTGCCAGCAGTTTAGGAGGTCTGGTAATCGGGAATCAGCCCCAGCATTTT
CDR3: CASSLGGLVIGNQPQHF

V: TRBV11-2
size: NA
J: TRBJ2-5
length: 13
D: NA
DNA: TGTGCCAGCAGCGGCGGAAATCAAGAGACCCAGTACTTC
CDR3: CASSGGNQETQYF

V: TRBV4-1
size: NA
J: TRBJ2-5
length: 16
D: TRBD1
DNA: TGCGCCAGCAGCCAAGTCCCGGGACAGGGGACCGAGACCCAGTACTTC
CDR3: CASSQVPGQGTETQYF

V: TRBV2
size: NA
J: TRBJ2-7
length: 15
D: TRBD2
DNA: TGTGCCAGCAGTCGCCTAGCGGCAAGCTCCTACGAGCAGTACTTC
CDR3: CASSRLAASSYEQYF

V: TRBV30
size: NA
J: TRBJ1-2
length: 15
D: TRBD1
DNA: TGTGCCTGGAGTTCTCCCTCGGACAGGGGAAGGGGCTACACCTTC
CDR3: CAWSSPSDRGRGYTF

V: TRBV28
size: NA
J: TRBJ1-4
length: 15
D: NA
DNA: TGTGCCAGCAGTTACCAGGGGATTAGATCGGGAAAACTGTTTTTT
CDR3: CASSYQGIRSGKLFF

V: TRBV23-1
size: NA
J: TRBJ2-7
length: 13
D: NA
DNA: TGCGCCAGCAGTCAACAACAGTACTACGAGCAGTACTTC
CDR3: CASSQQQYYEQYF

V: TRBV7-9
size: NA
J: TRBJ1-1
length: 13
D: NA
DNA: TGTGCCAGCAGCTACTCTCCGGGAGTCGAAGCTTTCTTT
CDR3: CASSYSPGVEAFF

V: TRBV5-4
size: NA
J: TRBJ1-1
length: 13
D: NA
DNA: TGTGCCAGCAGCTTACCCCCGGACACTGAAGCTTTCTTT
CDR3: CASSLPPDTEAFF

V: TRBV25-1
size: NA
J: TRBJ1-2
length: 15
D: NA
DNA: TGTGCCAGCAGTCCCCTCGGGGGGGAGCACTATGGCTACACCTTC
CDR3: CASSPLGGEHYGYTF

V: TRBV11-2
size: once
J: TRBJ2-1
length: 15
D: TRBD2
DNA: TGTGCCAGCAGCGTTGCGGCTAGCGGTTACAATGAGCAGTTCTTC
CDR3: CASSVAASGYNEQFF

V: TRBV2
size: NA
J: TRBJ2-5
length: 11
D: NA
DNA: TGTGCCAGCAGCGCTAGAGAGACCCAGTACTTC
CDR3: CASSARETQYF

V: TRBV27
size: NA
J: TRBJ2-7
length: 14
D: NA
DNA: TGTGCCAGCAGTTATAGCGGTACCTCCTACGAGCAGTACTTC
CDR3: CASSYSGTSYEQYF

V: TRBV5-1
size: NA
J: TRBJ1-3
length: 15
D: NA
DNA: TGCGCCAGCAGCTTGGGGACAGTCGTGGGAAACACCATATATTTT
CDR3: CASSLGTVVGNTIYF

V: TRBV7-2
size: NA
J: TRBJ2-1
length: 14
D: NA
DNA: TGTGCCAGCAGCCCCTCGGGAGCGTGGCATGAGCAGTTCTTC
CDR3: CASSPSGAWHEQFF

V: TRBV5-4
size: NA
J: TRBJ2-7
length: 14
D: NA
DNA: TGTGCCAGCAGCCACCCCAGGCGACCCTACGAGCAGTACTTC
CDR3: CASSHPRRPYEQYF

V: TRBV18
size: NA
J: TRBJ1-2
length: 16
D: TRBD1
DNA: TGTGCCAGCTCACCCACCAGCCAGGGGGTTAACTATGGCTACACCTTC
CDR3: CASSPTSQGVNYGYTF

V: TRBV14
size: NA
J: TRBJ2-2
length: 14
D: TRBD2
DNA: TGTGCCAGCAGCCAACGCGGGGGTGCCGGGGAGCTGTTTTTT
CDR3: CASSQRGGAGELFF

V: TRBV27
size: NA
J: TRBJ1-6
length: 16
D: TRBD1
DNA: TGTGCCAGCAGTTGGGGACAGCTAGGGCTCAATTCACCCCTCCACTTT
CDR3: CASSWGQLGLNSPLHF